These 24 T cell receptor beta chains came from one sample sequenced in a study of blood T cell repertoires in COVID-19. Assay used: immunoSEQ multiplex PCR; TCRdb lists only in-frame clones, some missing. The data hold more than 100,000 clones, with approximately 86% observed a single time. Sequenced sample: peripheral blood. All receptors come from a human donor in a cohort sampled during active COVID-19.

The chain couples TRBV19 to TRBJ2-1; perhaps TRBD2 as D (7 bases). V was clipped by 3 bases and J by 5 bases, with 14 bases between them. The CDR3 spans 15 residues. Germline assignment: CDR1 LNHDA and CDR2 SQIVND (reference sequence). The CDR3 DNA reads TGTGCCAGTAGTATGACGGCGGGGGCGAACAATGAGCAGTTCTTC. Protein sequence: CASSMTAGANNEQFF.

The CDR3: CASSLSRNIQYF. The CDR3 nucleotides read TGTGCCAGCAGTTTATCTCGAAACATTCAGTACTTC. The rearrangement joins TRBV28 to TRBJ2-4; D not certain. V lost 1 base, J lost 6 bases, and 4 bases lay in between. This CDR3 region has 12 residues. CDR1 and CDR2 (germline): MDHEN, SYDVKM.

The chain is built from TRBV18 and TRBJ1-5; the D gene is possibly TRBD1 (5 bases). Germline lookup yields CDR1 KGHSH and CDR2 LQKENI. The CDR3 runs 17 residues. V was shortened by 1 base and J by 4 bases, with 17 bases between the two germline ends. CDR3 residues: CASSPRRLEGTNQPQHF. The CDR3 DNA sequence: TGTGCCAGCTCACCACGAAGATTGGAGGGGACTAATCAGCCCCAGCATTTT.

As regards this clone: Being one base from a much bigger clone, this may be a read error. The chain couples TRBV6-6 to TRBJ2-7, with 7 bases lining up with TRBD1. This CDR3 is 14 amino acids long. After removal of 6 bases from V and 0 bases from J, the junction contained 5 bases not matched to a gene. CDR1 is MNHNY, CDR2 SVGAGI, per germline (reference sequence). Written as DNA, the CDR3 is TGTGCCAGCAGATACCGGGACAGCTCCTACGAGCAGTACTTC. Translated: CASRYRDSSYEQYF.

This chain uses TRBV24-1 with TRBJ2-5; 7 bases fit TRBD1. Unmatched junction bases numbered 0, after V lost 9 bases and J lost 0 bases. The length of the CDR3 is 12 residues. The germline V gene has CDR1 KGHDR and CDR2 SFDVKD. The CDR3 nucleotides are TGTGCCACCCAGGGGGACCAAGAGACCCAGTACTTC. As protein: CATQGDQETQYF.

V is TRBV7-9 and J is TRBJ1-2, with 9 bases fitting TRBD1. The CDR3 is made up of 16 amino acids. Per germline, CDR1 SEHNR and CDR2 FQNEAQ (reference sequence). V dropped 5 bases and J dropped 8; count of bases not matched to a gene: 15. CDR3 loop: CASSLGLAGTGLGYTF. Written as DNA, the CDR3 is TGTGCCAGCAGCCTCGGATTAGCCGGGACAGGGCTCGGCTACACCTTC.

This sequence joins TRBV5-4 and TRBJ2-5; D is unclear. This CDR3 is built from 15 residues. The V gene's germline CDR1 is SGHNT and CDR2 YYREEE (reference sequence). V was trimmed by 0 bases and J by 0 bases, leaving 9 bases between them. The DNA for the CDR3 is TGTGCCAGCAGCTTGGCTGACATCCACCAAGAGACCCAGTACTTC. As protein: CASSLADIHQETQYF.

The rearrangement links TRBV2 to TRBJ1-2; D is perhaps TRBD1 (5 bases). Germline V gene data show CDR1 as SNHLY and CDR2 as FYNNEI. This CDR3 has 17 residues. V was cut by 6 bases and J by 1 base, with 21 bases left in between. This CDR3 reads CASREPAGDLRNYGYTF. For the CDR3, the DNA is TGTGCCAGCAGGGAGCCGGCGGGGGATCTGCGTAACTATGGCTACACCTTC. The full variable domain, its missing parts supplied by reference TRBV2 and TRBJ1-2, is EPEVTQTPSHQVTQMGQEVILRCVPISNHLYFYWYRQILGQKVEFLVSFYNNEISEKSEIFDDQFSVERPDGSNFTLKIRSTKLEDSAMYFCASREPAGDLRNYGYTFGSGTRLTVV.

V usage is TRBV18 and J usage is TRBJ2-3; 8 bases map to TRBD1. The V gene's germline CDR1 is KGHSH and CDR2 LQKENI. This CDR3 region has 14 residues. V was clipped by 3 bases and J by 4 bases; unmatched bases: 3. The CDR3 DNA reads as TGTGCCAGCTCACCTGGACAGGGCTCAGATACGCAGTATTTT. Translating it yields CASSPGQGSDTQYF. Filled out from reference TRBV18 and TRBJ2-3, the complete variable domain reads NAGVMQNPRHLVRRRGQEARLRCSPMKGHSHVYWYRQLPEEGLKFMVYLQKENIIDESGMPKERFSAEFPKEGPSILRIQQVVRGDSAAYFCASSPGQGSDTQYFGPGTRLTVL.

This clone appeared a few times. J is TRBJ1-5 and V is TRBV5-1; the D is unclear. There are 13 residues in the CDR3. In germline, CDR1 is SGHRS, CDR2 YFSETQ. V lost 0 bases and J 7 bases, leaving 8 bases between the germline ends. The chain's CDR3 is CASSLGYGQPQHF. The CDR3 region has the DNA TGCGCCAGCAGCTTGGGGTACGGGCAGCCCCAGCATTTT.

The chain recombines TRBV24-1 with TRBJ2-1; 11 positions match TRBD2. Germline V gene lookup returns CDR1 KGHDR and CDR2 SFDVKD. The V and J ends lost 5 bases and 5 bases, in that order; junction bases with no gene match: 4. This CDR3 contains 15 residues. In DNA form, the CDR3 reads TGTGCCACCAGTGGAGGTAGCGGGAGGGACAATGAGCAGTTCTTC. Its protein is CATSGGSGRDNEQFF.

This clone was seen a few times. In nucleotides, the CDR3 is TGTGCCAGCAGCTTGGTACGGGCAGGGATCACCTTC. It codes for CASSLVRAGITF. The genes are TRBV5-6 and TRBJ1-2; D is possibly TRBD1 (5 bases). CDR3 size: 12 residues. Trimming pared 0 bases from V and 13 bases from J, leaving 13 bases between. CDR1 is SGHDT, CDR2 YYEEEE, per germline.

This sequence joins TRBV28 and TRBJ2-7; 15 positions match TRBD2. Germline assignment: CDR1 MDHEN and CDR2 SYDVKM. The trim removed 6 bases at V and 3 bases at J, leaving 3 bases unmatched. This CDR3 is built from 15 residues. CDR3 amino acids: CASRSGLAGGYEQYF. CDR3 DNA sequence: TGTGCCAGCAGGTCGGGACTAGCGGGGGGCTACGAGCAGTACTTC. Together with reference TRBV28 and TRBJ2-7, the CDR3 gives the full variable domain: DVKVTQSSRYLVKRTGEKVFLECVQDMDHENMFWYRQDPGLGLRLIYFSYDVKMKEKGDIPEGYSVSREKKERFSLILESASTNQTSMYLCASRSGLAGGYEQYFGPGTRLTVT.

For this clone: This sample includes further DNA sequences coding for the same CDR3. The chain recombines TRBV7-6 with TRBJ2-7, with 9 positions matching TRBD2. Germline-derived CDR1 and CDR2 are SGHVS and FNYEAQ. The CDR3 length is 15 residues. Trimming removed 1 base from V and 1 base from J; junction bases left unmatched: 2. The CDR3 here is CASSLVAGVSYEQYF. CDR3 coding DNA: TGTGCCAGCAGCTTAGTAGCGGGAGTATCCTACGAGCAGTACTTC.

J is TRBJ2-2 and V is TRBV6-2 or TRBV6-3; 12 positions match TRBD1. The CDR3 runs 17 residues. Trimming removed 0 bases from V and 7 bases from J; junction bases left unmatched: 6. Germline lookup yields CDR1 MNHEY and CDR2 SVGEGT. CDR3 sequence (DNA): TGTGCCAGCAGTTACTCGCCCGGGACAGGGGGCATCGGGGAGCTGTTTTTT. This codes for CASSYSPGTGGIGELFF.

The chain employs TRBV7-3 and TRBJ2-5; 8 bases fit TRBD2. Germline CDR1 SGHTA, CDR2 FQGTGA. CDR3 length: 14 amino acids. J was trimmed by 0 bases and V by 5 bases; bases with no gene match: 2. CDR3 DNA sequence: TGTGCCAGCAGCCCGGGGGGGTACCAAGAGACCCAGTACTTC. Its translation is CASSPGGYQETQYF.

The chain employs TRBV21-1 and TRBJ2-7; TRBD1, as called in the table, went unchecked against the DNA. TRBV21-1 is shown as a pseudogene. This CDR3 is 13 amino acids long. The CDR3 DNA reads as TGTGCCAGCAGCCCCGGGACAGTAGGCGAGCAGTACTTC. This codes for CASSPGTVGEQYF.

This clone has a single count. V usage is TRBV5-1 and J usage is TRBJ2-1; 10 bases are a match to TRBD2. Losses at the gene ends were 7 bases for V and 10 bases for J; bases not matched to a gene: 8. CDR1 and CDR2 from the germline V gene are SGHRS and YFSETQ. The CDR3 runs to 13 residues. CDR3 in amino acids: CASSLAGVGEQFF. The CDR3 DNA sequence: TGCGCCAGCTCCCTAGCGGGGGTGGGGGAGCAGTTCTTC.

This chain joins TRBV30 and TRBJ2-3; 7 nucleotides agree with TRBD2. Germline assignment: CDR1 GTSNPN and CDR2 SVGIG (reference sequence). Unmatched junction bases numbered 4, after V lost 2 bases and J lost 2 bases. This CDR3 region has 14 residues. This CDR3 reads CAWSPLAVTDTQYF. The DNA for the CDR3 is TGTGCCTGGAGTCCTCTAGCGGTCACAGATACGCAGTATTTT.

The chain's CDR3 is CASSYSLSGSYEQYF. The CDR3 region has the DNA TGTGCCAGCAGTTACTCCCTGTCAGGCTCCTACGAGCAGTACTTC. V gene TRBV6-5 combines with J gene TRBJ2-7; D remains ambiguous. Germline assignment: CDR1 MNHEY and CDR2 SVGAGI. This CDR3 has 15 amino acids. V lost 0 bases and J lost 0, with 9 bases in between.

This clone showed up just a few times. The CDR3 nucleotides are TGTGCCAGCAGTACTGGACAGGGCAATCAGCCCCAGCATTTT. Translation: CASSTGQGNQPQHF. V gene TRBV6-5 combines with J gene TRBJ1-5; TRBD1 matches at 7 bases. Germline CDR1 is MNHEY and CDR2 is SVGAGI. The CDR3 runs 14 residues. J gave up 2 bases and V 5 bases, and 3 bases lay outside the gene matches.

V and J are TRBV28 and TRBJ1-2; 9 bases are shared with TRBD1. Germline CDR1 MDHEN, CDR2 SYDVKM. Trimming took 5 bases from V and 4 from J; bases not matched to a gene: 8. The CDR3 is 15 amino acids. CDR3 residues: CASSSHGQGTYGYTF. CDR3 nucleotide sequence: TGTGCCAGCAGTAGCCACGGACAGGGGACCTATGGCTACACCTTC.

The genes are TRBV28 and TRBJ2-1; 9 bases line up with TRBD2. CDR1 MDHEN and CDR2 SYDVKM come from the germline V gene. Trimming took 6 bases from V and 7 from J; bases not matched to a gene: 10. CDR3 length: 15 residues. CDR3 residues: CASRESGRRLNEQFF. CDR3 sequence (DNA): TGTGCCAGCAGAGAAAGCGGGAGGCGATTGAATGAGCAGTTCTTC.

This clone was detected a few times. The chain couples TRBV7-9 to TRBJ2-3, with 13 bases aligning to TRBD2. Per the germline V gene, CDR1 is SEHNR and CDR2 is FQNEAQ (reference sequence). The CDR3 runs to 15 residues. CDR3 coding DNA: TGTGCTTCCACGGGACTAGCGGGACGCGCAGATACGCAGTATTTT. This gives the protein CASTGLAGRADTQYF.